These 2 T cell receptor beta chains originate from one sample sequenced in a study of blood T cell repertoires in COVID-19. Sequencing was performed with immunoSEQ multiplex PCR; in TCRdb, only in-frame clones are kept and a portion is missing. Here the sample spans approximately 120,000 clones, 65% to 85% being singletons. The sample was peripheral blood. These receptors were obtained from a man aged 25 to 40 with COVID-19, enrolled during active disease.

The chain couples TRBV19 to TRBJ1-2, with D tentatively TRBD1 (6 bases). Germline CDR1 is LNHDA and CDR2 is SQIVND (reference sequence). Trimming left V 6 bases short and J 2 bases short, with 10 bases between. This CDR3 has 13 residues. CDR3 DNA: TGTGCCAGTAGCAGGACAGTAAACTATGGCTACACCTTC. As protein: CASSRTVNYGYTF.

The chain is built from TRBV5-4 and TRBJ2-2; 7 bases line up with TRBD2. V shed 2 bases, J shed 4 bases, and the junction held 5 bases outside the gene matches. The CDR3 is 15 residues long. The germline V gene has CDR1 SGHNT and CDR2 YYREEE (reference sequence). The CDR3, as DNA: TGTGCCAGCAGCTTTCCGGGGAGGGGCACCGGGGAGCTGTTTTTT. Protein product: CASSFPGRGTGELFF.